These 17 T cell receptor beta chains were sequenced from one sample in a study of control samples from healthy donors and cancer patients. Profiling relied on immunoSEQ multiplex PCR, and the TCRdb table lists in-frame clones only, not all of them. The data show some 130,000 clones, around 93% seen once. Sequenced input: blood. These receptors were obtained from a woman aged 45-65 years in good health.

The rearrangement links TRBV7-6 to TRBJ2-1, with 8 nucleotides matching TRBD2. From germline, CDR1 is SGHVS and CDR2 FNYEAQ. The CDR3 length is 17 residues. With 1 base clipped from V and 0 bases from J, the junction kept 5 bases outside the gene matches. CDR3 protein: CASSLVGSGISYNEQFF. CDR3 DNA sequence: TGTGCCAGCAGCTTAGTAGGTAGCGGGATCTCCTACAATGAGCAGTTCTTC.

This chain links TRBV9 with TRBJ2-7, with D maybe TRBD2 (5 bases). The CDR3 runs 13 residues. V gave up 6 bases and J gave up 5 bases, with 15 bases separating them. In germline, CDR1 is SGDLS, CDR2 YYNGEE. The CDR3 sequence is CASTSSPGNEQYF. The CDR3 DNA is TGTGCCAGCACCTCATCCCCCGGGAACGAGCAGTACTTC.

The chain recombines TRBV7-9 with TRBJ1-1; D is possibly TRBD1 (6 bases). Germline V gene sequence: CDR1 SEHNR, CDR2 FQNEAQ (reference sequence). The CDR3 spans 14 residues. V shed 5 bases and J shed 4 bases, with 14 bases lying between them. The CDR3 is CASSLGHGGTEAFF. In DNA, the CDR3 is TGTGCCAGCAGCCTGGGACATGGGGGCACTGAAGCTTTCTTT. The full variable domain, rest sourced from reference TRBV7-9 and TRBJ1-1, is DTGVSQNPRHKITKRGQNVTFRCDPISEHNRLYWYRQTLGQGPEFLTYFQNEAQLEKSRLLSDRFSAERPKGSFSTLEIQRTEQGDSAMYLCASSLGHGGTEAFFGQGTRLTVV.

V and J are TRBV7-8 and TRBJ1-1; D is ambiguous. CDR1 SGHVS and CDR2 FQNEAQ come from the germline V gene. This CDR3 is built from 16 residues. V lost 0 bases to trimming and J lost 1 base, with 12 bases between them. The CDR3 bases are TGTGCCAGCAGCTTAGCGCTTACCGTGTCGAACACTGAAGCTTTCTTT. Residues: CASSLALTVSNTEAFF.

V gene TRBV10-3 combines with J gene TRBJ1-1; no firm D call. The germline V gene has CDR1 ENHRY and CDR2 SYGVKD. Between the trimmed V and J ends, which lost 4 bases and 0 bases, there was a span of 6 bases. The CDR3 runs 13 residues. CDR3 loop: CAISVVVNTEAFF. CDR3 in DNA: TGTGCCATCAGTGTTGTGGTGAACACTGAAGCTTTCTTT.

The rearrangement uses TRBV5-6 and TRBJ1-1; possible D gene TRBD1, 5 bases. The germline CDR1 and CDR2 sequences are SGHDT and YYEEEE. The CDR3 has 14 residues. V lost 1 base to trimming and J lost 4 bases, with 11 bases between them. The CDR3 DNA follows: TGTGCCAGCAGCTTGATCCAGGGAATCACTGAAGCTTTCTTT. Its translation is CASSLIQGITEAFF.

This chain joins TRBV18 and TRBJ2-2; the D gene is possibly TRBD1 (5 bases). The CDR3 extends over 15 amino acids. Trimming pared 3 bases from V and 4 bases from J, leaving 12 bases between. Germline values: CDR1 KGHSH, CDR2 LQKENI. The CDR3 sequence is CASSPLRQGTGELFF. The CDR3 coding sequence is TGTGCCAGCTCACCTCTGCGGCAGGGCACCGGGGAGCTGTTTTTT.

The genes are TRBV7-9 and TRBJ2-1, with D perhaps TRBD1 or TRBD2 (5 bases each). The CDR3 loop spans 12 amino acids. Germline V gene lookup returns CDR1 SEHNR and CDR2 FQNEAQ (reference sequence). Trimming took off 10 bases at V and 2 bases at J, with 9 bases between the two ends. The CDR3 region is CAIRDAYNEQFF. The DNA for the CDR3 is TGTGCCATACGGGACGCCTACAATGAGCAGTTCTTC. Full variable domain (remainder filled in from reference TRBV7-9 and TRBJ2-1): DTGVSQNPRHKITKRGQNVTFRCDPISEHNRLYWYRQTLGQGPEFLTYFQNEAQLEKSRLLSDRFSAERPKGSFSTLEIQRTEQGDSAMYLCAIRDAYNEQFFGPGTRLTVL.

The rearrangement joins TRBV24-1 to TRBJ2-1; weak D call: TRBD2 (6 bases). The CDR3 contains 14 residues. V was cut by 2 bases and J by 3 bases, with 7 bases left in between. CDR1 and CDR2 from the germline V gene are KGHDR and SFDVKD. The chain's CDR3 is CATSDSGGYNEQFF. The CDR3 nucleotides are TGTGCCACCAGTGATTCCGGGGGCTACAATGAGCAGTTCTTC.

This chain joins TRBV19 and TRBJ2-1; the match to TRBD2 covers 14 bases. V lost 5 bases and J lost 7; bases outside the gene matches: 7. This CDR3 has 16 residues. Germline loops: CDR1 LNHDA, CDR2 SQIVND (reference sequence). CDR3 coding DNA: TGTGCCAGTAGTGGGCGACTAGCGGGGGGGCTTAATGAGCAGTTCTTC. This gives the protein CASSGRLAGGLNEQFF.

The chain has TRBV6-5 and TRBJ2-5; 9 bases fit TRBD1. CDR1 and CDR2 from the germline V gene are MNHEY and SVGAGI. The CDR3 loop spans 14 amino acids. The trim removed 5 bases at V and 5 bases at J, leaving 6 bases unmatched. CDR3 DNA sequence: TGTGCCAGCAGTCGGGACAGGGTTTCGGAGACCCAGTACTTC. It codes for CASSRDRVSETQYF.

This chain connects TRBV29-1 to TRBJ1-2; D gene ambiguous. The germline gives CDR1 SQVTM, CDR2 ANQGSEA. This CDR3 is built from 13 residues. V was shortened by 4 bases and J by 2 bases, with 11 bases between the two germline ends. In DNA form, the CDR3 reads TGCAGCGTTGGAGGAGACCTAAACTATGGCTACACCTTC. Its translation is CSVGGDLNYGYTF.

The J gene is TRBJ1-6, the V gene TRBV6-5; TRBD1 matches at 7 bases. In germline, CDR1 is MNHEY, CDR2 SVGAGI. The CDR3 totals 15 residues. Losses at the gene ends were 4 bases for V and 10 bases for J; bases not matched to a gene: 10. The CDR3 spells CASSSALTGPSPLHF. The DNA of the CDR3 is TGTGCCAGCAGTTCCGCGCTGACAGGGCCCTCACCCCTCCACTTT.

The chain links TRBV20-1 to TRBJ1-1; D is uncertain. The CDR3 length is 11 residues. CDR1 is DFQATT, CDR2 SNEGSKA, per germline (reference sequence). Between the trimmed V and J ends, which lost 6 bases and 1 base, there was a span of 6 bases. The CDR3 DNA sequence: TGCAGTGCCAATAAGAACACTGAAGCTTTCTTT. Translated: CSANKNTEAFF.

The chain couples TRBV30 to TRBJ2-7; 11 nucleotides align to TRBD2. CDR1 is GTSNPN and CDR2 is SVGIG in the germline V gene (reference sequence). The CDR3 has 16 residues. V shed 4 bases, J shed 3 bases, and the junction held 11 bases outside the gene matches. In DNA form, the CDR3 reads TGTGCCTGGACTAGCGGGGGGTCCAGCTCTCTCTACGAGCAGTACTTC. Protein sequence: CAWTSGGSSSLYEQYF.

The rearrangement links TRBV14 to TRBJ2-1; TRBD2 matches at 11 bases. Germline V CDR1 and CDR2: SGHDN, FVKESK. V shed 4 bases and J 5 bases; nucleotides not matched to a gene: 10. The CDR3 runs to 17 residues. CDR3 coding DNA: TGTGCCAGCAGCCGGAGGATACTAGCGGGAGTTAACAATGAGCAGTTCTTC. This translates into CASSRRILAGVNNEQFF.

This clone was found a few times. The chain links TRBV29-1 to TRBJ1-6; no reliable D call. The CDR3 is 13 amino acids. Germline V gene data show CDR1 as SQVTM and CDR2 as ANQGSEA. Trimming took 7 bases from V and 8 from J, leaving 15 bases between them. Here the CDR3 reads CSAAAGPDSPLHF. The CDR3 coding sequence is TGCAGCGCGGCGGCGGGTCCCGATTCACCCCTCCACTTT.